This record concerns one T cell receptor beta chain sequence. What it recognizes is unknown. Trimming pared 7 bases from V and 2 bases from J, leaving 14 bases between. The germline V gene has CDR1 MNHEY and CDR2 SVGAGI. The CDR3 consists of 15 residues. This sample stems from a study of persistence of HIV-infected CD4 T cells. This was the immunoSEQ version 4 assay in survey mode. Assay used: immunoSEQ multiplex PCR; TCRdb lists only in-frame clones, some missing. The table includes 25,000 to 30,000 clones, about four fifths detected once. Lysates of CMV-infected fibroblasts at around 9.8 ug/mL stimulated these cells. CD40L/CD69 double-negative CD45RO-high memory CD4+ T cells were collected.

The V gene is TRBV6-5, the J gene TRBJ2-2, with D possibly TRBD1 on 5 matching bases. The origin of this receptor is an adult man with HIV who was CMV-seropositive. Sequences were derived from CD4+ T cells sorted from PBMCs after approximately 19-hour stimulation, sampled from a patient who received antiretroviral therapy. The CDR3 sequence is CASKTSGQNTGELFF. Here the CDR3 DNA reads TGTGCCAGCAAAACTTCCGGACAAAACACCGGGGAGCTGTTTTTT.